This T cell receptor (beta chain) emerged from a study of blood T cells in healthy people across ages. Sample-barcoded 5' priming and a J-beta primer mix drove a second PCR of roughly 6 to 12 cycles. TCRdb processed the 5' RACE reads anew with MiXCR; each CDR3 protein has one entry. The sample shows 1.4 million to 1.5 million distinct CDR3 sequences, about 40% of them seen only once. Whole-study findings and limits: Naive T cell percentage showed a strong correlation with the diversity of TCR beta. Compared with aged donors, long-lived donors showed fewer expanded clones, suggesting selection. Older age coincided with a roughly linear decline in TCR beta diversity per million T cells.

The donors, healthy Caucasians from Russia, were aged 6 to 90. Comments on this clonotype: What it recognizes is unknown.

Sequencing was done on a sample of blood. The receptor's source is a woman between 18 and 30 years old in good health.

For the CDR3, the DNA is TGTACCAGCAGCTTAAATCCCCTTCGGGGGGGCCTTCAGGAGACCCAGTACTTC. This encodes CTSSLNPLRGGLQETQYF. J is TRBJ2-5 and V is TRBV7-2; the match to TRBD2 covers 8 bases. Trimming removed 2 bases from V and 5 bases from J; junction bases left unmatched: 16. The CDR3 runs 18 residues. Germline CDR1 SGHTA, CDR2 FQGNSA.